Below are 19 T cell receptor beta chains sequenced from a single sample in a study of T cells in localized non-small cell lung cancer. Assay: immunoSEQ multiplex PCR; the TCRdb copy retains only in-frame clones and omits some. The sample has thousands of clones, about 29% seen once. This specimen was normal lung tissue next to the tumor, taken before any cancer treatment. The receptors derive from a woman aged 40 to 75 with stage I lung adenocarcinoma.

This clone is termed medium-sized (0.01 to 0.1%). The chain joins TRBV11-3 to TRBJ1-4; D is possibly TRBD1 (5 bases). CDR1 is SGHNT, CDR2 YENEEA, per germline. The germline V and J ends were trimmed by 5 bases and 13 bases, with 20 bases remaining between them. The CDR3 is 14 residues long. CDR3 amino acids: CASSALGGDGLLFF. For the CDR3, the DNA is TGTGCCAGCAGCGCCCTAGGTGGGGACGGTTTACTGTTTTTT.

The chain uses TRBV5-1 and TRBJ2-1; a possible D gene is TRBD2 (6 bases). Trimming cost V 5 bases and J 3 bases, with 12 bases left between them. Per the germline V gene, CDR1 is SGHRS and CDR2 is YFSETQ. The CDR3 sequence is 14 residues long. In nucleotides, the CDR3 is TGCGCCAGCAGGGGGATGGAGGGCTACAATGAGCAGTTCTTC. Protein sequence: CASRGMEGYNEQFF.

This chain connects TRBV6-8 to TRBJ1-1; the D is unclear. Germline CDR1 is MNHGY and CDR2 is SAAAGT. The ends were cut back, 11 bases at V and 4 bases at J, with 20 bases in the middle. The CDR3 length is 14 residues. CDR3 sequence reads: CASSLTGKGTEAFF. The CDR3, as DNA: TGTGCCTCCAGCCTCACGGGGAAGGGCACTGAAGCTTTCTTT.

This clone was recorded a few times. The genes are TRBV6-8 and TRBJ2-3; TRBD2 aligns across 10 bases. The CDR3 contains 17 residues. V lost 5 bases, J lost 0 bases, and 8 bases stayed unmatched. Germline loops: CDR1 MNHGY, CDR2 SAAAGT. As DNA, the CDR3 is TGTGCCAGCAGTCGTTACGGACTAGCGGCTAGCACAGATACGCAGTATTTT. This codes for CASSRYGLAASTDTQYF.

This clone was seen more than once but under ten times. The chain uses TRBV11-3 and TRBJ1-1; D unresolved. Germline V gene lookup returns CDR1 SGHNT and CDR2 YENEEA. Trimming left V 1 base short and J 1 base short, with 7 bases between. This CDR3 comprises 14 residues. The CDR3 reads CASSLVSENTEAFF. The CDR3 bases are TGTGCCAGCAGCTTAGTTTCAGAGAACACTGAAGCTTTCTTT.

This clone was recorded a few times. J is TRBJ2-7 and V is TRBV4-1; 9 bases match TRBD2. Germline lookup yields CDR1 MGHRA and CDR2 YSYEKL. This CDR3 has 18 residues. Unmatched junction bases numbered 10, after V lost 0 bases and J lost 1 base. In DNA form, the CDR3 reads TGCGCCAGCAGCCAAGACGTCGGGTATAGCGGGAGTTCCTACGAGCAGTACTTC. It translates to CASSQDVGYSGSSYEQYF.

The table lists this clone with a few counts. This chain connects TRBV6-8 to TRBJ1-1; no clear D. The V end lost 4 bases, the J end lost 1 base, and 4 bases lay between the germline ends. Germline V CDR1 and CDR2: MNHGY, SAAAGT. The CDR3 consists of 12 residues. This CDR3 is CASSWGNTEAFF. DNA for the CDR3: TGTGCCAGCAGTTGGGGGAACACTGAAGCTTTCTTT.

By proportion, this clone is medium-sized. CDR3 amino acids: CASSYVASAGTNNEQFF. For the CDR3, the DNA is TGTGCCAGCAGTTACGTAGCTAGCGCGGGGACGAACAATGAGCAGTTCTTC. This chain connects TRBV6-8 to TRBJ2-1; TRBD2 might be the D (6 bases). CDR1 and CDR2 from the germline V gene are MNHGY and SAAAGT. The CDR3 sequence is 17 residues long. V lost 2 bases and J lost 5, with 19 bases in between.

The rearrangement links TRBV11-3 to TRBJ1-2; D gene uncertain. CDR1 and CDR2 (germline): SGHNT, YENEEA. Trimming left V 4 bases short and J 8 bases short, with 20 bases between. The length of the CDR3 is 15 residues. CDR3 region: CASSSLEVLGDGYTF. The CDR3 DNA reads TGTGCCAGCAGCTCGCTCGAGGTACTGGGCGACGGCTACACCTTC.

The chain couples TRBV10-2 to TRBJ2-3, with D possibly TRBD2 on 6 matching bases. The CDR3 is 14 residues long. V lost 7 bases, J lost 6 bases, and 17 bases lay in between. From germline, CDR1 is WSHSY and CDR2 SAAADI. In DNA form, the CDR3 reads TGCGCCAGCACCGAAGACGGGAGCGCTGATACGCAGTATTTT. Its translation: CASTEDGSADTQYF.

This clone was seen a few times. The gene calls are TRBV11-3 and TRBJ2-2; 7 bases map to TRBD2. In germline, CDR1 is SGHNT, CDR2 YENEEA. V shed 5 bases, J shed 3 bases, and the junction held 6 bases outside the gene matches. The CDR3 loop spans 15 amino acids. DNA of the CDR3: TGTGCCAGCAGCCGCGGGACTACGTACACCGGGGAGCTGTTTTTT. Translation gives CASSRGTTYTGELFF.

This chain links TRBV12-5 with TRBJ1-5; D is uncertain. The CDR3 totals 12 residues. CDR1 is LGHNT and CDR2 is FRNRAP in the germline V gene. V dropped 4 bases and J dropped 6 bases, with 7 bases sitting between them. Written as DNA, the CDR3 is TGTGCTAGTGGTTCGCCCGGTCAGCCCCAGCATTTT. It codes for CASGSPGQPQHF.

In its sample, this clone was seen a few times. The J gene is TRBJ2-3, the V gene TRBV6-8; 10 bases agree with TRBD1. V trimming: 5 bases; J trimming: 4 bases; junction bases outside the gene matches: 6. The CDR3 sequence is 15 residues long. Germline CDR1 is MNHGY and CDR2 is SAAAGT. Written as DNA, the CDR3 is TGTGCCAGCAGTGTGGGACAGGGGAACGCAGATACGCAGTATTTT. Translation gives CASSVGQGNADTQYF.

The chain combines TRBV4-1 with TRBJ1-1; D is uncertain. The germline V and J ends were trimmed by 1 base and 0 bases, with 12 bases remaining between them. Germline CDR1 is MGHRA and CDR2 is YSYEKL. There are 16 residues in the CDR3. The CDR3 bases are TGCGCCAGCAGCCAAGTGAGGGCGTTTATGAACACTGAAGCTTTCTTT. It specifies CASSQVRAFMNTEAFF.

This clone was observed a handful of times. The chain joins TRBV11-3 to TRBJ1-2; TRBD1 matches 11 bases. This CDR3 contains 14 residues. J gave up 4 bases and V 4 bases, and 2 bases lay outside the gene matches. Germline V CDR1 and CDR2: SGHNT, YENEEA. The CDR3 protein is CASSSGTGGYGYTF. CDR3 DNA sequence: TGTGCCAGCAGCTCCGGGACAGGGGGCTATGGCTACACCTTC.

A few counts support this clone. The chain is built from TRBV11-3 and TRBJ2-7; the D gene is possibly TRBD1 (5 bases). The CDR3 is 16 amino acids. The V and J ends lost 1 base and 2 bases respectively, with 15 bases between them. The germline CDR1 and CDR2 sequences are SGHNT and YENEEA. Here the CDR3 reads CASSLGTPRPTYEQYF. CDR3 in DNA: TGTGCCAGCAGCTTAGGGACACCCAGGCCTACCTACGAGCAGTACTTC.

This clone showed up just a few times. The rearrangement joins TRBV9 to TRBJ2-3, with 12 bases fitting TRBD2. The germline gives CDR1 SGDLS, CDR2 YYNGEE. This CDR3 is 16 amino acids long. V shed 5 bases and J 4 bases; nucleotides not matched to a gene: 8. The CDR3 is CASSPQTSGGSDTQYF. CDR3 nucleotide sequence: TGTGCCAGCAGTCCCCAGACTAGCGGGGGCTCAGATACGCAGTATTTT.

This clone has more than one count but fewer than ten. The chain joins TRBV6-8 to TRBJ1-1, with a weak D call TRBD1 (6 bases). Germline lookup yields CDR1 MNHGY and CDR2 SAAAGT. Trimming removed 8 bases at V and 1 base at J, with 8 bases between. This CDR3 has 12 residues. CDR3 DNA: TGTGCCAGCGGGGGGCAGAACACTGAAGCTTTCTTT. Translated, it gives CASGGQNTEAFF.

The gene calls are TRBV10-1 and TRBJ2-4; D remains unclear. V lost 3 bases to trimming and J lost 7 bases, with 7 bases between them. CDR1 and CDR2 from the germline V gene are WNHNN and SYGVQD (reference sequence). This CDR3 is 12 amino acids long. The CDR3: CASSDGRNIQYF. In nucleotides, the CDR3 is TGCGCCAGCAGTGATGGTAGGAACATTCAGTACTTC.